These 16 T cell receptor beta chains were sequenced from one sample in a study of PD-1 blockade in classical Hodgkin lymphoma. Brentuximab vedotin exposure varied, and every patient relapsed after autologous stem cell transplantation. The protocol was immunoSEQ multiplex PCR, while the TCRdb copy is restricted to in-frame clones and leaves out a portion. The repertoire includes 25,000 to 35,000 clones, about 71% of them detected once, and about 3.3% sits in the top ten. The sequenced sample was peripheral blood mononuclear cells (PBMCs), obtained before the second cycle of nivolumab. The receptors derive from a human donor with classical Hodgkin lymphoma.

The V and J genes are TRBV27 and TRBJ2-3; 9 bases are a match to TRBD2. J was trimmed by 4 bases and V by 5 bases; bases with no gene match: 7. From germline, CDR1 is MNHEY and CDR2 SMNVEV (reference sequence). This CDR3 contains 15 residues. Here the CDR3 DNA reads TGTGCCAGCAGTCCGACTAGCGGCACGGCAGATACGCAGTATTTT. Protein: CASSPTSGTADTQYF.

The V gene is TRBV5-6, the J gene TRBJ2-7; tentative D call: TRBD1 (5 bases). The germline CDR1 and CDR2 sequences are SGHDT and YYEEEE. V was shortened by 5 bases and J by 6 bases, with 15 bases between the two germline ends. This CDR3 contains 13 residues. The CDR3 DNA is TGTGCCAGCAGTTTCGGACATTTCGGCGAGCAGTACTTC. It codes for CASSFGHFGEQYF.

This clone is judged medium-sized. This rearrangement joins TRBV28 to TRBJ1-2, with 7 bases identical to TRBD1. V shed 5 bases and J 4 bases; nucleotides not matched to a gene: 4. Germline values: CDR1 MDHEN, CDR2 SYDVKM. The CDR3 covers 13 residues. CDR3 sequence (DNA): TGTGCCAGCAGTCTCGACAGGGTCTATGGCTACACCTTC. Protein product: CASSLDRVYGYTF.

The V call is TRBV25-1, the J call TRBJ1-2; the D is unclear. The CDR3 loop spans 12 amino acids. Germline V gives CDR1 MGHDK, CDR2 SYGVNS. V lost 0 bases to trimming and J lost 7 bases, with 6 bases between them. The CDR3 region is CASSEYSLGYTF. Written as DNA, the CDR3 is TGTGCCAGCAGTGAATATTCCCTTGGCTACACCTTC.

V gene TRBV19 combines with J gene TRBJ1-2; 7 nucleotides align to TRBD1. J was trimmed by 2 bases and V by 4 bases; bases with no gene match: 7. CDR3 size: 15 residues. Per the germline V gene, CDR1 is LNHDA and CDR2 is SQIVND (reference sequence). The CDR3 sequence is CASSKGGLENYGYTF. The DNA for the CDR3 is TGTGCCAGTAGTAAAGGGGGCCTGGAGAACTATGGCTACACCTTC.

By sample fraction, this clone is medium-sized. The chain couples TRBV4-2 to TRBJ2-2, with 7 bases aligning to TRBD1. The CDR3 runs to 15 residues. V was pared by 3 bases and J by 6 bases, with 7 bases of the junction left unmatched. Germline V lookup: CDR1 LGHNA, CDR2 YNFKEQ. The chain's CDR3 is CASSQADRVAGELFF. Here the CDR3 DNA reads TGTGCCAGCAGCCAGGCTGACAGGGTAGCCGGGGAGCTGTTTTTT.

The V and J genes are TRBV28 and TRBJ2-5, with 8 positions matching TRBD2. Germline loops: CDR1 MDHEN, CDR2 SYDVKM. CDR3 length: 14 residues. After removal of 7 bases from V and 7 bases from J, the junction contained 11 bases not matched to a gene. CDR3 region: CASNRGGPEGTQYF. CDR3 sequence (DNA): TGTGCCAGCAATCGGGGGGGGCCTGAGGGGACCCAGTACTTC.

The rearrangement uses TRBV9 and TRBJ2-1; 7 nucleotides match TRBD1. J gave up 8 bases and V 5 bases, and 25 bases lay outside the gene matches. Germline V gene sequence: CDR1 SGDLS, CDR2 YYNGEE. The CDR3 is 19 amino acids. CDR3 sequence (DNA): TGTGCCAGCAGTCCCCGGGACAGAGCTCCCGGGACGAGTGGCGATGAGCAGTTCTTC. Encoded protein: CASSPRDRAPGTSGDEQFF.

This clone was picked up a small number of times. This sequence joins TRBV2 and TRBJ2-1; TRBD2 matches at 10 bases. After removal of 2 bases from V and 11 bases from J, the junction contained 9 bases not matched to a gene. Germline CDR1 is SNHLY and CDR2 is FYNNEI. The CDR3 is made up of 15 amino acids. CDR3 in DNA: TGTGCCAGCAGTGAACGAGCGGGGGGGCCTTATAAGCAGTTCTTC. It encodes CASSERAGGPYKQFF.

This chain uses TRBV15 with TRBJ2-7; the D is unclear. The V end was cut by 4 bases, the J end by 7 bases, with 11 bases between. This CDR3 spans 12 amino acids. Looked up from germline, CDR1 is LNHNV and CDR2 is YYDKDF (reference sequence). The CDR3 loop is CATSTAPGEQYF. The CDR3 region has the DNA TGTGCCACCAGCACCGCCCCCGGGGAGCAGTACTTC.

J is TRBJ2-3 and V is TRBV19; 9 bases line up with TRBD2. The CDR3 is 15 amino acids. V lost 7 bases to trimming and J lost 4 bases; unmatched junction nucleotides: 9. CDR1 and CDR2 from the germline V gene are LNHDA and SQIVND (reference sequence). CDR3 nucleotide sequence: TGTGCCAGTACCAGTAGCGGGGGTAGGGCAGATACGCAGTATTTT. Its protein product is CASTSSGGRADTQYF.

The chain joins TRBV30 to TRBJ1-3, with D uncertain. V was trimmed by 0 bases and J by 0 bases, leaving 15 bases between them. The CDR3 contains 17 residues. The germline CDR1 and CDR2 sequences are GTSNPN and SVGIG (reference sequence). For the CDR3, the DNA is TGTGCCTGGAGTGTAGTCCCACGAAGAGCCTCTGGAAACACCATATATTTT. This encodes CAWSVVPRRASGNTIYF.

This clone was counted a few times. The gene calls are TRBV6-5 and TRBJ2-3; D gene unclear. The CDR3 length is 13 residues. Trimming stripped 0 bases from V and 4 bases from J, with 5 bases between. Germline V gene lookup returns CDR1 MNHEY and CDR2 SVGAGI. Here the CDR3 DNA reads TGTGCCAGCAGTTACTCGATCCCAGATACGCAGTATTTT. It codes for CASSYSIPDTQYF.

This clone occurred a few times. The chain couples TRBV6-6 to TRBJ1-1; unclear D gene. Per germline, CDR1 MNHNY and CDR2 SVGAGI (reference sequence). V lost 2 bases, J lost 0 bases, and 4 bases lay in between. The CDR3 is 13 amino acids. The CDR3 here is CASSYTLNTEAFF. CDR3 bases: TGTGCCAGCAGTTACACATTGAACACTGAAGCTTTCTTT.

The rearrangement uses TRBV5-4 and TRBJ2-3; 7 nucleotides line up with TRBD2. The length of the CDR3 is 17 residues. In germline, CDR1 is SGHNT, CDR2 YYREEE (reference sequence). Losses at the gene ends were 2 bases for V and 6 bases for J; bases not matched to a gene: 15. The CDR3 region is CASSLGLEGGSGDTQYF. For the CDR3, the DNA is TGTGCCAGCAGCTTAGGACTAGAAGGCGGGTCTGGGGATACGCAGTATTTT.

The chain links TRBV19 to TRBJ1-2; D is perhaps TRBD1 (5 bases). V lost 6 bases and J lost 1, with 15 bases in between. Germline-derived CDR1 and CDR2 are LNHDA and SQIVND (reference sequence). This CDR3 has 15 residues. The CDR3 DNA follows: TGTGCCAGTAGGCCCACACCCCAGGGTAACTATGGCTACACCTTC. Translated: CASRPTPQGNYGYTF.